Following are 27 T cell receptor beta chains from one sample sequenced in a study of CD8 T cells in Susac syndrome. Reverse transcription of roughly 0.5 to 1 ug RNA was carried out with random hexamers. Via MiXCR, TCRdb re-called the immunoSEQ multiplex PCR reads, giving one row per CDR3 protein. The sample includes 250,000 to 350,000 distinct CDR3 sequences, about 85% of them seen just once. What was sequenced was CD8+ T cells from PBMCs. The receptors stem from a human donor with multiple sclerosis.

The CDR3 loop reads CASSLWREGSYEQYF. DNA of the CDR3: TGTGCCAGCAGTTTATGGCGGGAGGGATCCTACGAGCAGTACTTC. V and J are TRBV27 and TRBJ2-7, with 9 bases identical to TRBD2. The J segment lost 1 base and the V segment lost 1 base, leaving 2 bases of the junction unmatched. From germline, CDR1 is MNHEY and CDR2 SMNVEV (reference sequence). CDR3 length: 15 residues.

The rearrangement links TRBV9 to TRBJ2-7; D may match TRBD1 or TRBD2 (5 bases each). CDR1 is SGDLS, CDR2 YYNGEE, per germline. This CDR3 has 15 residues. V was shortened by 0 bases and J by 2 bases, with 12 bases between the two germline ends. This CDR3 is CASSVGGGATYEQYF. The CDR3 nucleotides are TGTGCCAGCAGCGTAGGTGGGGGAGCCACCTACGAGCAGTACTTC.

The chain is built from TRBV7-9 and TRBJ1-5; possible D gene TRBD1, 6 bases. V dropped 8 bases and J dropped 2 bases, with 13 bases sitting between them. Germline CDR1 and CDR2: SEHNR and FQNEAQ (reference sequence). The CDR3 has 14 residues. The CDR3 loop is CASGRGVGNQPQHF. The CDR3 region has the DNA TGTGCCAGCGGCAGGGGTGTTGGCAATCAGCCCCAGCATTTT.

The V gene is TRBV28, the J gene TRBJ1-4, with no clear D. The CDR3 totals 12 residues. V lost 5 bases, J lost 10 bases, and 11 bases lay in between. Looked up from germline, CDR1 is MDHEN and CDR2 is SYDVKM. CDR3 DNA: TGTGCCAGCAGTCGGGCGGCCAGAAAACTGTTTTTT. Translated, it gives CASSRAARKLFF.

The chain employs TRBV7-9 and TRBJ2-1, with unresolved D. This CDR3 has 13 residues. CDR1 SEHNR and CDR2 FQNEAQ come from the germline V gene (reference sequence). With 2 bases removed from V and 7 bases from J, the gap between germline ends came to 9 bases. CDR3 bases: TGTGCCAGCAGCTTAAGCGAGCAAAATGAGCAGTTCTTC. Protein: CASSLSEQNEQFF.

The chain couples TRBV4-1 to TRBJ2-1, with 9 bases aligning to TRBD1. Trimming at V came to 1 base and at J to 6 bases, leaving 7 bases not matched to a gene. CDR3 length equals 16 residues. Germline V CDR1 and CDR2: MGHRA, YSYEKL. The CDR3 region has the DNA TGCGCCAGCAGCCAAGTCCTTACAGGGGGCCTCAATGAGCAGTTCTTC. Its translation: CASSQVLTGGLNEQFF.

The J gene is TRBJ1-5, the V gene TRBV28; D ambiguous. CDR3 length: 14 residues. V was cut by 5 bases and J by 5 bases, with 13 bases left in between. Germline-derived CDR1 and CDR2 are MDHEN and SYDVKM. In DNA form, the CDR3 reads TGTGCCAGCAGTCCCTTAAGGACGGATCAGCCCCAGCATTTT. Protein sequence: CASSPLRTDQPQHF.

The chain uses TRBV10-3 and TRBJ2-3, with 9 nucleotides matching TRBD2. Germline-derived CDR1 and CDR2 are ENHRY and SYGVKD. The trim removed 2 bases at V and 0 bases at J, leaving 3 bases unmatched. CDR3 size: 16 residues. CDR3: CAISEVTSGSTDTQYF. For the CDR3, the DNA is TGTGCCATCAGTGAGGTGACTAGCGGAAGCACAGATACGCAGTATTTT.

The V call is TRBV9, the J call TRBJ1-2; D uncertain. Germline lookup yields CDR1 SGDLS and CDR2 YYNGEE. Between the trimmed V and J ends, which lost 0 bases and 8 bases, there was a span of 8 bases. This CDR3 has 12 amino acids. The CDR3 DNA is TGTGCCAGCAGCGTAGGAAAGTTGGGCTACACCTTC. This sequence encodes CASSVGKLGYTF.

On this clonotype itself: Relative to the germline gene, one junction end is altered; a read error may explain this. The chain employs TRBV20-1 and TRBJ2-1; TRBD2 might be the D (6 bases). The CDR3 spans 16 residues. CDR1 is DFQATT and CDR2 is SNEGSKA in the germline V gene (reference sequence). CDR3: CSARDGGSAIFNEQFF. The CDR3 nucleotides are TGCAGTGCCAGAGATGGAGGGTCGGCGATTTTCAATGAGCAGTTCTTC.

The chain carries TRBV14 and TRBJ2-7, with a tentative D call TRBD2 (6 bases). Trimming pared 4 bases from V and 6 bases from J, leaving 16 bases between. The CDR3 is 14 residues long. Germline CDR1 is SGHDN and CDR2 is FVKESK. The CDR3 DNA is TGTGCCAGCAGCCCTCGGCGGGGAACGGGCGAGCAGTACTTC. Translated: CASSPRRGTGEQYF.

The chain couples TRBV24-1 to TRBJ2-5; D may be TRBD1 (5 bases). The CDR3 spans 13 residues. The V and J ends lost 4 bases and 4 bases respectively, with 9 bases between them. Germline V CDR1 and CDR2: KGHDR, SFDVKD. CDR3 sequence: CATSDRAAETQYF. For the CDR3, the DNA is TGTGCCACCAGTGACAGGGCGGCAGAGACCCAGTACTTC.

The genes are TRBV24-1 and TRBJ2-1, with 9 bases that match TRBD2. Trimming took 4 bases from V and 7 from J; bases not matched to a gene: 7. This CDR3 has 15 amino acids. CDR1 and CDR2 from the germline V gene are KGHDR and SFDVKD. The CDR3 sequence is CATSDSKGLANEQFF. The CDR3, as DNA: TGTGCCACCAGTGACAGCAAGGGACTAGCTAATGAGCAGTTCTTC.

J is TRBJ1-2 and V is TRBV6-5, with TRBD1 matching over 10 bases. CDR3 length equals 17 residues. The germline gives CDR1 MNHEY, CDR2 SVGAGI. J lost 8 bases, V lost 6 bases, and 18 bases had no gene match. CDR3: CASRLRTGGPTMRGYTF. DNA of the CDR3: TGTGCCAGCAGGTTAAGGACAGGGGGGCCTACTATGCGGGGCTACACCTTC.

The chain uses TRBV12-5 and TRBJ1-2; D uncertain. Per the germline V gene, CDR1 is LGHNT and CDR2 is FRNRAP. This CDR3 is 13 amino acids long. V lost 2 bases and J 6 bases, leaving 10 bases between the germline ends. The CDR3 loop is CASGLPRIDGYTF. In nucleotides, the CDR3 is TGTGCTAGTGGTTTGCCAAGAATCGATGGCTACACCTTC.

This CDR3 is CASMGDSTGVISGANVLTF. The CDR3 DNA follows: TGTGCCAGCATGGGTGATTCGACAGGAGTTATCTCTGGGGCCAACGTCCTGACTTTC. The genes are TRBV6-1 and TRBJ2-6; a possible D gene is TRBD1 (6 bases). Trimming pared 7 bases from V and 0 bases from J, leaving 22 bases between. The CDR3 totals 19 residues. CDR1 MNHNS and CDR2 SASEGT come from the germline V gene.

This clonotype was counted between two and nine times. The rearrangement uses TRBV7-9 and TRBJ2-7; D remains ambiguous. Germline V gives CDR1 SEHNR, CDR2 FQNEAQ (reference sequence). The CDR3 is 13 residues long. V was pared by 1 base and J by 3 bases, with 7 bases between. Written as DNA, the CDR3 is TGTGCCAGCAGCTTAGGCCATTTCTACGAGCAGTACTTC. Translation gives CASSLGHFYEQYF. Together with reference TRBV7-9 and TRBJ2-7, the CDR3 gives the full variable domain: DTGVSQNPRHKITKRGQNVTFRCDPISEHNRLYWYRQTLGQGPEFLTYFQNEAQLEKSRLLSDRFSAERPKGSFSTLEIQRTEQGDSAMYLCASSLGHFYEQYFGPGTRLTVT.

The chain couples TRBV5-5 to TRBJ2-5, with D perhaps TRBD2 (5 bases). Per germline, CDR1 SGHKS and CDR2 YYEKEE (reference sequence). The CDR3 contains 15 residues. Trimming cost V 3 bases and J 2 bases, with 14 bases left between them. CDR3 amino acids: CASSWAGRGQETQYF. CDR3 in DNA: TGTGCCAGCAGCTGGGCAGGACGGGGTCAAGAGACCCAGTACTTC.

This sequence joins TRBV9 and TRBJ2-1; a possible D gene is TRBD2 (5 bases). CDR3 length: 17 amino acids. The V and J ends lost 3 bases and 6 bases respectively, with 22 bases between them. From germline, CDR1 is SGDLS and CDR2 YYNGEE. The CDR3, as DNA: TGTGCCAGCAGCGAAAATCCCAACGGGGTCGAACCCAATGAGCAGTTCTTC. Protein product: CASSENPNGVEPNEQFF.

The rearrangement joins TRBV12-3 or TRBV12-4 to TRBJ2-1; 10 bases agree with TRBD2. The CDR3 is made up of 15 amino acids. Trimming took 5 bases from V and 7 from J; bases not matched to a gene: 8. The DNA for the CDR3 is TGTGCCAGCAGTGGGACTAGCGTCCCAGAGAATGAGCAGTTCTTC. Its protein is CASSGTSVPENEQFF.

The table lists this clonotype with a count of one. The chain has TRBV3-1 and TRBJ2-3, with TRBD2 matching over 10 bases. V was pared by 3 bases and J by 3 bases, with 0 bases of the junction left unmatched. Germline V gene data show CDR1 as LGHDT and CDR2 as YNNKEL (reference sequence). CDR3 length: 14 residues. The CDR3 reads CASSQGLATDTQYF. The CDR3 DNA reads TGTGCCAGCAGCCAGGGACTAGCGACAGATACGCAGTATTTT.

The chain joins TRBV7-9 to TRBJ2-1, with 9 bases aligning to TRBD1. Germline CDR1 SEHNR, CDR2 FQNEAQ (reference sequence). V was pared by 1 base and J by 4 bases, with 8 bases of the junction left unmatched. This CDR3 spans 17 amino acids. CDR3 sequence reads: CASSLEGQGFFYNEQFF. Here the CDR3 DNA reads TGTGCCAGCAGCTTAGAGGGACAGGGATTTTTTTACAATGAGCAGTTCTTC.

The chain recombines TRBV10-2 with TRBJ2-2, with 7 bases aligning to TRBD1. This CDR3 contains 18 residues. Losses at the gene ends were 0 bases for V and 3 bases for J; bases not matched to a gene: 10. The germline V gene encodes CDR1 WSHSY and CDR2 SAAADI. CDR3 loop: CASSESNKGAPDTGELFF. CDR3 DNA sequence: TGCGCCAGCAGTGAGTCGAACAAGGGGGCGCCGGACACCGGGGAGCTGTTTTTT.

The V gene is TRBV12-3 or TRBV12-4, the J gene TRBJ2-3; no reliable D call. V gave up 10 bases and J gave up 2 bases, with 31 bases separating them. CDR3 length: 19 residues. The CDR3 bases are TGTGCCACCTCCCTGCCGGAAGTACGAGGCGACCACTTCACAGATACGCAGTATTTT. It is translated as CATSLPEVRGDHFTDTQYF.

V usage is TRBV7-9 and J usage is TRBJ1-1; no clear D. CDR3 length: 16 amino acids. In germline, CDR1 is SEHNR, CDR2 FQNEAQ (reference sequence). V was cut by 5 bases and J by 0 bases, with 16 bases left in between. The CDR3 DNA reads TGTGCCAGCAGCCGCGCCAAGGACGAATTGAACACTGAAGCTTTCTTT. Encoded protein: CASSRAKDELNTEAFF.

The V gene is TRBV5-6, the J gene TRBJ2-7; 8 bases map to TRBD1. Per the germline V gene, CDR1 is SGHDT and CDR2 is YYEEEE. Losses at the gene ends were 4 bases for V and 2 bases for J; bases not matched to a gene: 5. This CDR3 spans 14 amino acids. The CDR3 sequence is CASSRRDRPYEQYF. The CDR3 DNA reads as TGTGCCAGCAGCCGACGGGACAGGCCCTACGAGCAGTACTTC.

The CDR3 DNA reads as TGCAGTGCTAGAGACCCCGGGGGACTAGGTTCGAAGAGACGATACAATGAGCAGTTCTTC. It specifies CSARDPGGLGSKRRYNEQFF. The J gene is TRBJ2-1, the V gene TRBV20-1; 8 bases agree with TRBD2. J gave up 4 bases and V 0 bases, and 20 bases lay outside the gene matches. This CDR3 comprises 20 residues. In germline, CDR1 is DFQATT, CDR2 SNEGSKA (reference sequence).